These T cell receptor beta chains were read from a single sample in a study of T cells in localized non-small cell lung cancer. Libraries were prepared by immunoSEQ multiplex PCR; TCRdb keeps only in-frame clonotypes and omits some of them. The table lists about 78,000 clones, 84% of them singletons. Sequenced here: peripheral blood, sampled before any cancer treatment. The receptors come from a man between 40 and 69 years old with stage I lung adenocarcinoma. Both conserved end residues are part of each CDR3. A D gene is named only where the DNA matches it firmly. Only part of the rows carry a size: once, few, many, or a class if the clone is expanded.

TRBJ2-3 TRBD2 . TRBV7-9 CASSPYGEAGGPGTDTQYF TGTGCCAGCAGCCCCTACGGGGAAGCGGGAGGGCCCGGCACAGATACGCAGTATTTT
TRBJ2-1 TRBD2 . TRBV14 CASSQGPLAGAGNEQFF TGTGCCAGCAGCCAAGGGCCGCTAGCGGGGGCCGGGAATGAGCAGTTCTTC
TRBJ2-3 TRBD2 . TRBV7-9 CASSLSAGGHTDTQYF TGTGCCAGCAGCTTATCAGCGGGAGGCCACACAGATACGCAGTATTTT
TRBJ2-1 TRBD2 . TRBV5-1 CASSLEAGAIAEQFF TGCGCCAGCAGCTTAGAAGCGGGAGCGATTGCTGAGCAGTTCTTC
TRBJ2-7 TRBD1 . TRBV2 CASSVTGYDEQYF TGTGCCAGCTCCGTGACAGGGTACGACGAGCAGTACTTC
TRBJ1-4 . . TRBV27 CASQRRGVGEEKLFF TGTGCCAGTCAACGGAGGGGGGTAGGAGAAGAAAAACTGTTTTTT
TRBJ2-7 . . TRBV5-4 CASSAGRSLNSYEQYF TGTGCCAGCAGCGCGGGACGGAGTCTTAATTCCTACGAGCAGTACTTC
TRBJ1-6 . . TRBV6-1 CASRGLWGRTPLHF TGTGCCAGCAGGGGGTTATGGGGGCGTACACCCCTCCACTTT
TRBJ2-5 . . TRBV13 CASSFLAEGGKTQYF TGTGCCAGCAGCTTTCTAGCGGAGGGGGGAAAGACCCAGTACTTC
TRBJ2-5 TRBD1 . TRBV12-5 CASGQTGSPYF TGTGCTAGTGGACAGACAGGGAGCCCGTACTTC
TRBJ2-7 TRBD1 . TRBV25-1 CASSWTGGFYEQYF TGTGCCAGCTCCTGGACAGGGGGCTTTTACGAGCAGTACTTC
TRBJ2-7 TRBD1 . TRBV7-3 CASSSQRQGKIYEQYF TGTGCCAGCAGCTCGCAAAGACAGGGGAAGATATACGAGCAGTACTTC
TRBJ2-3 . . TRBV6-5 CASSYEGSTDTQYF TGTGCCAGCAGTTACGAGGGGAGCACAGATACGCAGTATTTT
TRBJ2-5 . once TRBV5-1 CASSLTGEETQYF TGCGCCAGCAGCTTGACAGGTGAAGAGACCCAGTACTTC
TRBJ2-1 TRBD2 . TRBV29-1 CSVQRTSGSLLGEQFF TGCAGCGTCCAAAGGACTAGCGGGAGCCTTCTCGGCGAGCAGTTCTTC
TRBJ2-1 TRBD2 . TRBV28 CASSSLGLAGNEQFF TGTGCCAGCAGTTCCCTAGGACTAGCGGGGAATGAGCAGTTCTTC
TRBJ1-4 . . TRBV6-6 CASSSSGHNEKLFF TGTGCCAGCAGTTCTTCCGGGCACAATGAAAAACTGTTTTTT
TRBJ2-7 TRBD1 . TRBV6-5 CASYLDRGYEQYF TGTGCCAGCTATTTAGACAGGGGCTACGAGCAGTACTTC
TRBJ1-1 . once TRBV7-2 CASSSNPGFGGEAFF TGTGCCAGCAGCTCTAATCCGGGTTTTGGGGGAGAAGCTTTCTTT
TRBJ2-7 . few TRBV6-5 CASSGGSAYEQYF TGTGCCAGCAGTGGCGGCTCAGCCTACGAGCAGTACTTC
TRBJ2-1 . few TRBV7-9 CASSTAGVNEQFF TGTGCCAGCAGCACCGCAGGGGTCAATGAGCAGTTCTTC
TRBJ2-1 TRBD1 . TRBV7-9 CASSFTTGGANNEQFF TGTGCCAGCAGCTTCACGACAGGGGGCGCGAACAATGAGCAGTTCTTC